The rows below give T cell receptor beta chains drawn from one sample of a study of CD8+ T cells in alopecia areata. Sequenced by immunoSEQ multiplex PCR; TCRdb stores in-frame clones only, minus some. The sample consists of more than 85,000 clones, 60% to 65% of them appearing once. Sequenced material: CD8+ T cells sorted from blood, taken at week 4, from a patient treated with tofacitinib. The receptors stem from a human donor with alopecia areata. Both conserved end residues are part of each CDR3. Each record gives: J gene, CDR3 length, clone size, D gene, V gene, CDR3 DNA, CDR3 protein. A D gene is named only where the DNA matches it firmly. Only some rows state a clone size, as once, few, many or a class for expanded clones.

>TRBJ2-4|15|few|.|TRBV7-9
TGTGCCAGCAGCTTAAGGTCCAGGGACGAAAACATTCAGTACTTC
CASSLRSRDENIQYF
>TRBJ2-4|12|.|.|TRBV5-4
TGTGCCAGCAGTTCGAATTCGGGGGATTCGGACTTC
CASSSNSGDSDF
>TRBJ2-7|16|.|TRBD1|TRBV7-9
TGTGCCAGCAGCTTGGTCCTCGGGACAGGGTACTACGAGCAGTACTTC
CASSLVLGTGYYEQYF
>TRBJ2-7|11|.|.|TRBV29-1
TGCAGCGTTGTCGGGGGGCTCGAGCAGTACTTC
CSVVGGLEQYF
>TRBJ2-1|18|.|TRBD2|TRBV9
TGTGCCAGCAGCGAGACCGGGACTAGCGGGTTCGCCTACAATGAGCAGTTCTTC
CASSETGTSGFAYNEQFF
>TRBJ2-3|12|.|.|TRBV9
TGTGCCAGCACGTCAGGGGAAGATACGCAGTATTTT
CASTSGEDTQYF
>TRBJ2-7|14|once|TRBD1|TRBV30
TGTGCCTGGAGCTCCGGGACAGGGGAGAACGAGCAGTACTTC
CAWSSGTGENEQYF
>TRBJ1-1|12|.|.|TRBV11-2
TGTGCCAGCAGCCCGGGGGGGACTGAAGCTTTCTTT
CASSPGGTEAFF
>TRBJ2-5|15|few|TRBD2|TRBV6-1
TGTGCCAGCGCGACTAGCGGGGGGGATCAAGAGACCCAGTACTTC
CASATSGGDQETQYF
>TRBJ2-7|14|.|TRBD1|TRBV6-6
TGTGCCAGCAGGGTCCCGGGACAGGGTTACGAGCAGTACTTC
CASRVPGQGYEQYF
>TRBJ1-6|18|.|TRBD1|TRBV4-1
TGCGCCAGCAGCCAAGTTAGTATTGGGGCAGGGGGAAATTCACCCCTCCACTTT
CASSQVSIGAGGNSPLHF
>TRBJ2-3|15|few|TRBD1|TRBV29-1
TGCAGCGTCCCCCCCTGGGGACAGCTCTCAGATACGCAGTATTTT
CSVPPWGQLSDTQYF
>TRBJ1-2|13|once|.|TRBV29-1
TGCAGCGTTGATGCAGGGGATTACTATGGCTACACCTTC
CSVDAGDYYGYTF
>TRBJ2-7|12|few|.|TRBV5-1
TGCGCCAGCAGCTTGGGGAGGACCGAGCAGTACTTC
CASSLGRTEQYF
>TRBJ2-7|15|.|.|TRBV30
TGTGCCTGGAGTGTACGAAGGGGCTTCCCCTACGAGCAGTACTTC
CAWSVRRGFPYEQYF
>TRBJ2-7|13|.|.|TRBV29-1
TGCAGCGTTGAAACAGGTCTCTCTTACGAGCAGTACTTC
CSVETGLSYEQYF
>TRBJ2-3|18|.|TRBD1|TRBV2
TGTGCCAGCACCACCGTCCCGGGACAGCCAACTAGCACAGATACGCAGTATTTT
CASTTVPGQPTSTDTQYF
>TRBJ1-5|18|.|.|TRBV7-8
TGTGCCAGCAGCTTAGCACGAGGAGGGGGGTATAGCAATCAGCCCCAGCATTTT
CASSLARGGGYSNQPQHF
>TRBJ2-7|14|few|TRBD2|TRBV19
TGTGCCAGTAGAACCCGGGGAGGGCACGACGAGCAGTACTTC
CASRTRGGHDEQYF
>TRBJ2-1|15|.|.|TRBV5-6
TGTGCCAGCAGCCAGGGAGTGGTACGGTACAATGAGCAGTTCTTC
CASSQGVVRYNEQFF
>TRBJ1-1|12|.|.|TRBV13
TGTGCCAGCAGCTTATTGGGGGATGGAGCTTTCTTT
CASSLLGDGAFF
>TRBJ2-7|14|.|.|TRBV5-1
TGCGCCAGCAGCTCGGAGGGGACAGCCTACGAGCAGTACTTC
CASSSEGTAYEQYF
>TRBJ2-1|13|.|TRBD1|TRBV7-8
TGTGCCAGCAGCCACAGGGGATACAATGAGCAGTTCTTC
CASSHRGYNEQFF
>TRBJ1-2|13|.|.|TRBV5-1
TGCGCCAGCAGCTTGGAAGACGGGGGTGGCTACACCTTC
CASSLEDGGGYTF
>TRBJ2-7|15|.|.|TRBV7-9
TGTGCCAGCAGCTTACGGAAGGGTGCCTCCTACGAGCAGTACTTC
CASSLRKGASYEQYF
>TRBJ1-4|13|.|TRBD1|TRBV5-6
TGTGCCAGCAGCGGGACAGGGTCTGGAAAACTGTTTTTT
CASSGTGSGKLFF
>TRBJ1-1|13|.|.|TRBV30
TGTGCCTGGAGGCCCGGGTGGGACACTGAAGCTTTCTTT
CAWRPGWDTEAFF
>TRBJ2-5|14|few|.|TRBV11-1
TGTGCCAGCAGTCTGGGACCGCCCGGGGAGACCCAGTACTTC
CASSLGPPGETQYF
>TRBJ1-5|14|.|.|TRBV15
TGTGCCATCGGGACCGCCTTTAGCAATCAGCCCCAGCATTTT
CAIGTAFSNQPQHF
>TRBJ2-5|14|.|.|TRBV4-1
TGCGCCAGCAGCCAAGCGCAGGGCGGCGAGACCCAGTACTTC
CASSQAQGGETQYF
>TRBJ2-1|15|.|TRBD1|TRBV6-6
TGTGCCAGCAGTTACCCACCGGGACAGGGCAATGAGCAGTTCTTC
CASSYPPGQGNEQFF
>TRBJ2-1|17|.|TRBD2|TRBV7-9
TGTGCCAGCAGCCCAATCCTAGCGGGAGGGCCGGACAATGAGCAGTTCTTC
CASSPILAGGPDNEQFF